Below are 25 T cell receptor beta chains sequenced from a single sample in a study of shared clonotypes between healthy human individuals. Assay: immunoSEQ multiplex PCR; the TCRdb copy retains only in-frame clones and omits some. Of approximately 640,000 clones listed, less than 95% are singletons. Material for sequencing was memory CD8+ T cells from PBMCs. Subset in this sample: CD45RO+ cells pooled with CCR7-negative TemRA cells. All receptors derive from a man aged 18 to 29 in good health. Some clones in this sample may be carry-over from other donors' samples.

The chain carries TRBV15 and TRBJ1-5; D possibly corresponds to TRBD1 (5 bases). V was trimmed by 2 bases and J by 1 base, leaving 9 bases between them. Germline V CDR1 and CDR2: LNHNV, YYDKDF (reference sequence). This CDR3 has 15 amino acids. The CDR3 region has the DNA TGTGCCACCAGCAGACGAGGGGAAAGCAATCAGCCCCAGCATTTT. Its translation is CATSRRGESNQPQHF.

The rearrangement uses TRBV27 and TRBJ2-3; D might be TRBD2 (6 bases). Per the germline V gene, CDR1 is MNHEY and CDR2 is SMNVEV (reference sequence). The CDR3 has 15 residues. With 3 bases removed from V and 0 bases from J, the gap between germline ends came to 10 bases. The CDR3 nucleotides are TGTGCCAGCAGTTTGCGGGGCGCTAGCACAGATACGCAGTATTTT. Protein product: CASSLRGASTDTQYF.

This clone was seen a single time. The genes are TRBV4-1 and TRBJ2-1; TRBD2 matches at 12 bases. The trim removed 4 bases at V and 4 bases at J, leaving 5 bases unmatched. The germline V gene has CDR1 MGHRA and CDR2 YSYEKL. The CDR3 has 16 amino acids. In nucleotides, the CDR3 is TGCGCCAGCAGCCGAGGACTAGCGGGACAATACAATGAGCAGTTCTTC. It specifies CASSRGLAGQYNEQFF.

This clone was seen just once. The CDR3 reads CASQEQPSPEAFF. The CDR3 DNA reads TGTGCCAGCCAAGAACAGCCCTCCCCTGAAGCTTTCTTT. The V gene is TRBV18, the J gene TRBJ1-1; unclear D gene. The CDR3 is 13 residues long. Germline CDR1 reads KGHSH; CDR2 reads LQKENI. Trimming removed 8 bases from V and 6 bases from J, with 16 bases in between.

The genes are TRBV5-6 and TRBJ2-7, with 8 bases identical to TRBD1. In germline, CDR1 is SGHDT, CDR2 YYEEEE. The CDR3 extends over 14 amino acids. V lost 2 bases to trimming and J lost 2 bases; unmatched junction nucleotides: 3. This CDR3 is CASSFRTGPYEQYF. The CDR3 DNA reads TGTGCCAGCAGCTTCCGGACAGGGCCCTACGAGCAGTACTTC.

The chain has TRBV5-4 and TRBJ1-3; no clear D gene. V was cut by 1 base and J by 0 bases, with 5 bases left in between. Germline V gene sequence: CDR1 SGHNT, CDR2 YYREEE (reference sequence). The CDR3 runs to 14 residues. Here the CDR3 reads CASSLRGSGNTIYF. The CDR3, as DNA: TGTGCCAGCAGCTTGCGGGGCTCTGGAAACACCATATATTTT.

This clone has just one count. The chain couples TRBV5-4 to TRBJ1-3, with D unresolved. The length of the CDR3 is 14 residues. Germline CDR1 reads SGHNT; CDR2 reads YYREEE (reference sequence). V dropped 5 bases and J dropped 0 bases, with 9 bases sitting between them. The CDR3 loop reads CASSLSTSGNTIYF. CDR3 bases: TGTGCCAGCAGTCTTTCTACCTCTGGAAACACCATATATTTT.

This clone appeared once. The chain recombines TRBV7-3 with TRBJ2-1, with 11 bases identical to TRBD2. CDR1 is SGHTA, CDR2 FQGTGA, per germline. The ends lost 2 bases at V and 4 bases at J; junction bases unmatched: 10. The CDR3 runs 18 residues. The CDR3 DNA follows: TGTGCCAGCAGCTTATCTCATAGCGGGAGGGCACTATACAATGAGCAGTTCTTC. Translated, it gives CASSLSHSGRALYNEQFF.

The V gene is TRBV7-9, the J gene TRBJ2-1; perhaps TRBD1 as D (6 bases). The CDR3 runs 16 residues. From germline, CDR1 is SEHNR and CDR2 FQNEAQ (reference sequence). The germline V and J ends were trimmed by 6 bases and 3 bases, with 18 bases remaining between them. CDR3 amino acids: CASRPPWDINYNEQFF. Written as DNA, the CDR3 is TGTGCCAGCAGGCCCCCTTGGGACATAAACTACAATGAGCAGTTCTTC. Using reference TRBV7-9 and TRBJ2-1 for the parts outside the CDR3, the full variable domain is DTGVSQNPRHKITKRGQNVTFRCDPISEHNRLYWYRQTLGQGPEFLTYFQNEAQLEKSRLLSDRFSAERPKGSFSTLEIQRTEQGDSAMYLCASRPPWDINYNEQFFGPGTRLTVL.

The chain combines TRBV27 with TRBJ2-7; D not resolved. V was cut by 5 bases and J by 0 bases, with 8 bases left in between. CDR3 length: 13 amino acids. In germline, CDR1 is MNHEY, CDR2 SMNVEV (reference sequence). CDR3 amino acids: CASSPKSSYEQYF. The DNA of the CDR3 is TGTGCCAGCAGTCCAAAGAGCTCCTACGAGCAGTACTTC.

In its sample, this clone was seen once. The chain employs TRBV7-9 and TRBJ2-1; 9 bases match TRBD1. The CDR3 runs to 15 residues. After removal of 3 bases from V and 7 bases from J, the junction contained 7 bases not matched to a gene. The V gene's germline CDR1 is SEHNR and CDR2 FQNEAQ (reference sequence). The CDR3 nucleotides are TGTGCCAGCAGCTTCCCTGGGACAGGGAAAAATGAGCAGTTCTTC. Translation gives CASSFPGTGKNEQFF. Full variable domain (missing parts from reference TRBV7-9 and TRBJ2-1): DTGVSQNPRHKITKRGQNVTFRCDPISEHNRLYWYRQTLGQGPEFLTYFQNEAQLEKSRLLSDRFSAERPKGSFSTLEIQRTEQGDSAMYLCASSFPGTGKNEQFFGPGTRLTVL.

This clone was seen only once. The chain uses TRBV9 and TRBJ2-2; TRBD1 aligns across 9 bases. CDR3 length equals 14 residues. The germline V gene encodes CDR1 SGDLS and CDR2 YYNGEE. J was trimmed by 5 bases and V by 2 bases; bases with no gene match: 1. The CDR3: CASSVDRGTGELFF. Here the CDR3 DNA reads TGTGCCAGCAGCGTCGACAGGGGGACCGGGGAGCTGTTTTTT.

The chain has TRBV19 and TRBJ2-3, with D possibly matching TRBD1 (6 bases). With 2 bases removed from V and 5 bases from J, the gap between germline ends came to 8 bases. Germline values: CDR1 LNHDA, CDR2 SQIVND (reference sequence). CDR3 length: 13 residues. CDR3 in DNA: TGTGCCAGTAGTATAAGGGACATAGATACGCAGTATTTT. As protein: CASSIRDIDTQYF.

A note on this clone: This sample also contains other DNA sequences that code for the same CDR3. V usage is TRBV29-1 and J usage is TRBJ2-7; 8 nucleotides line up with TRBD1. The CDR3 loop spans 12 amino acids. Germline V gene sequence: CDR1 SQVTM, CDR2 ANQGSEA. In DNA form, the CDR3 reads TGCAGTGTCTCCGGGACAGGCTACGAGCAGTACTTC. Its protein product is CSVSGTGYEQYF.

This sequence joins TRBV15 and TRBJ1-5, with D maybe TRBD1 (5 bases). Trimming pared 6 bases from V and 4 bases from J, leaving 13 bases between. Germline CDR1 LNHNV, CDR2 YYDKDF (reference sequence). The CDR3 spans 14 residues. CDR3 nucleotides: TGTGCCACCAGGGAAGGACACTCAAATCAGCCCCAGCATTTT. Translation gives CATREGHSNQPQHF. The full variable domain, rest sourced from reference TRBV15 and TRBJ1-5, is DAMVIQNPRYQVTQFGKPVTLSCSQTLNHNVMYWYQQKSSQAPKLLFHYYDKDFNNEADTPDNFQSRRPNTSFCFLDIRSPGLGDTAMYLCATREGHSNQPQHFGDGTRLSIL.

The chain has TRBV19 and TRBJ2-2; D is ambiguous. CDR3 length: 20 residues. V shed 3 bases and J shed 1 base, with 24 bases lying between them. Germline values: CDR1 LNHDA, CDR2 SQIVND (reference sequence). This chain's CDR3 is CASSMGWDVPVWVNTGELFF. The CDR3, as DNA: TGTGCCAGTAGTATGGGGTGGGATGTGCCGGTGTGGGTGAACACCGGGGAGCTGTTTTTT. Looking up the rest from reference TRBV19 and TRBJ2-2 gives the full variable domain: DGGITQSPKYLFRKEGQNVTLSCEQNLNHDAMYWYRQDPGQGLRLIYYSQIVNDFQKGDIAEGYSVSREKKESFPLTVTSAQKNPTAFYLCASSMGWDVPVWVNTGELFFGEGSRLTVL.

Only one count was recorded for this clone. CDR3: CASSFARPTEKQETQYF. The CDR3 DNA sequence: TGTGCCAGCAGTTTTGCCCGACCGACAGAAAAACAAGAGACCCAGTACTTC. The gene calls are TRBV28 and TRBJ2-5; a weak D match, TRBD1 (5 bases). This CDR3 spans 17 amino acids. V gave up 3 bases and J gave up 2 bases, with 19 bases separating them. Germline V CDR1 and CDR2: MDHEN, SYDVKM.

The chain is built from TRBV13 and TRBJ2-2; no reliable D call. The V gene's germline CDR1 is PRHDT and CDR2 FYEKMQ (reference sequence). The CDR3 has 16 amino acids. V was pared by 2 bases and J by 2 bases, with 12 bases between. In nucleotides, the CDR3 is TGTGCCAGCAGCTTAACGCCGACCCCCAACACCGGGGAGCTGTTTTTT. It yields the protein CASSLTPTPNTGELFF.

V is TRBV4-2 and J is TRBJ2-7; unclear D gene. The CDR3 runs to 13 residues. V shed 1 base and J shed 4 bases, with 8 bases lying between them. Germline assignment: CDR1 LGHNA and CDR2 YNFKEQ. CDR3 in amino acids: CASSQGIRYEQYF. CDR3 DNA: TGTGCCAGCAGCCAAGGGATCCGGTACGAGCAGTACTTC.

This clone appeared a single time. The chain uses TRBV4-3 and TRBJ1-1; D is unclear. The CDR3 totals 16 residues. Deletions cut 0 bases from V and 3 bases from J, with 14 bases between. In germline, CDR1 is LGHNA, CDR2 YSLEER. The CDR3 reads CASSQEESGGYTEAFF. In DNA, the CDR3 is TGCGCCAGCAGCCAAGAAGAGAGCGGAGGGTACACTGAAGCTTTCTTT.

This clone was detected only once. This same CDR3 is encoded by further DNA sequences in the sample. The CDR3 loop is CASSPGLTYEQYF. DNA of the CDR3: TGTGCCAGCAGTCCGGGACTGACCTACGAGCAGTACTTC. V gene TRBV27 combines with J gene TRBJ2-7; D possibly corresponds to TRBD2 (6 bases). The CDR3 consists of 13 residues. The V end was cut by 5 bases, the J end by 2 bases, with 10 bases between. CDR1 and CDR2 from the germline V gene are MNHEY and SMNVEV (reference sequence).

Written as DNA, the CDR3 is TGTGCCAGTAGTATATGGCAGGACACTGAAGCTTTCTTT. Protein: CASSIWQDTEAFF. The chain uses TRBV19 and TRBJ1-1; no reliable D call. V shed 2 bases and J shed 3 bases, with 7 bases lying between them. The CDR3 totals 13 residues. Germline lookup yields CDR1 LNHDA and CDR2 SQIVND (reference sequence).

The J gene is TRBJ2-2, the V gene TRBV2; D might be TRBD1 (7 bases). Germline V CDR1 and CDR2: SNHLY, FYNNEI. Trimming removed 7 bases from V and 5 bases from J, with 14 bases in between. The CDR3 loop spans 14 amino acids. The CDR3 reads CASKQGRGTGELFF. DNA of the CDR3: TGTGCCAGCAAACAGGGGCGGGGTACCGGGGAGCTGTTTTTT.

This chain joins TRBV28 and TRBJ2-1, with 12 bases that match TRBD2. The germline V gene has CDR1 MDHEN and CDR2 SYDVKM. The J segment lost 8 bases and the V segment lost 5 bases, leaving 10 bases of the junction unmatched. CDR3 length: 16 amino acids. DNA for the CDR3: TGTGCCAGCAGTCCAGAGACTAGCGGGGGCCGGGATGAGCAGTTCTTC. It encodes CASSPETSGGRDEQFF.

This chain uses TRBV28 with TRBJ1-2; 11 positions agree with TRBD1. CDR1 and CDR2 from the germline V gene are MDHEN and SYDVKM. After removal of 5 bases from V and 6 bases from J, the junction contained 8 bases not matched to a gene. This CDR3 is 15 amino acids long. Written as DNA, the CDR3 is TGTGCCAGCAGTAACGTAGGACAGGGGGCGGATGGCTACACCTTC. It codes for CASSNVGQGADGYTF.